The rows below give T cell receptor beta chains drawn from one sample of a study of blood T cell repertoires in COVID-19. Data came from immunoSEQ multiplex PCR; TCRdb stores just in-frame clones and leaves some out. The data hold about 110,000 clones, with more than 70% observed a single time. Material for sequencing was peripheral blood. These receptors originate from a man aged 35 to 55 with active or convalescent COVID-19. Both conserved end residues are part of each CDR3. A D gene is named only where the DNA matches it firmly. Only part of the rows carry a size: once, few, many, or a class if the clone is expanded.

v_call: TRBV6-5
clone_size: NA
d_call: NA
j_call: TRBJ1-1
cdr3_aa: CASSRTQNTEAFF
cdr3_nt: TGTGCCAGCAGCCGAACACAGAACACTGAAGCTTTCTTT

v_call: TRBV27
clone_size: NA
d_call: NA
j_call: TRBJ2-7
cdr3_aa: CASTGRAYEQYF
cdr3_nt: TGTGCCAGCACGGGTAGAGCCTACGAGCAGTACTTC

v_call: TRBV7-9
clone_size: NA
d_call: NA
j_call: TRBJ2-7
cdr3_aa: CASNIQGTYEQYF
cdr3_nt: TGTGCCAGCAACATACAGGGAACCTACGAGCAGTACTTC

v_call: TRBV5-1
clone_size: NA
d_call: NA
j_call: TRBJ2-2
cdr3_aa: CASSSLYSGTGELFF
cdr3_nt: TGCGCCAGCAGCTCCCTATATTCGGGAACCGGGGAGCTGTTTTTT

v_call: TRBV7-8
clone_size: NA
d_call: TRBD2
j_call: TRBJ2-3
cdr3_aa: CASTYSLLAGRADTQYF
cdr3_nt: TGTGCCAGCACCTATAGCCTACTAGCGGGTAGAGCAGATACGCAGTATTTT

v_call: TRBV11-1
clone_size: NA
d_call: TRBD1
j_call: TRBJ1-2
cdr3_aa: CASSLGQGATNYGYTF
cdr3_nt: TGTGCCAGCAGCTTAGGACAGGGGGCGACTAACTATGGCTACACCTTC

v_call: TRBV7-9
clone_size: once
d_call: TRBD2
j_call: TRBJ2-1
cdr3_aa: CASSPPSGAYNEQFF
cdr3_nt: TGTGCCAGCAGCCCCCCTAGCGGAGCCTACAATGAGCAGTTCTTC

v_call: TRBV30
clone_size: few
d_call: NA
j_call: TRBJ1-3
cdr3_aa: CAWSNGGAGNTIYF
cdr3_nt: TGTGCCTGGAGTAACGGGGGAGCAGGAAACACCATATATTTT

v_call: TRBV10-3
clone_size: NA
d_call: NA
j_call: TRBJ1-1
cdr3_aa: CATSGRAEAFF
cdr3_nt: TGTGCCACTTCTGGTCGCGCTGAAGCTTTCTTT

v_call: TRBV14
clone_size: NA
d_call: NA
j_call: TRBJ2-6
cdr3_aa: CASSQKKKGAGANVLTF
cdr3_nt: TGTGCCAGCAGCCAAAAAAAGAAGGGGGCTGGGGCCAACGTCCTGACTTTC

v_call: TRBV7-9
clone_size: NA
d_call: NA
j_call: TRBJ2-2
cdr3_aa: CASSLLAAGELFF
cdr3_nt: TGTGCCAGCAGCTTACTGGCAGCCGGGGAGCTGTTTTTT

v_call: TRBV14
clone_size: NA
d_call: TRBD1
j_call: TRBJ2-5
cdr3_aa: CASSQTTGGGETQYF
cdr3_nt: TGTGCCAGCAGCCAAACCACAGGGGGCGGTGAGACCCAGTACTTC

v_call: TRBV14
clone_size: NA
d_call: TRBD2
j_call: TRBJ2-5
cdr3_aa: CASSQGGGRGETQYF
cdr3_nt: TGTGCCAGCAGCCAAGGAGGCGGGAGGGGAGAGACCCAGTACTTC

v_call: TRBV5-4
clone_size: NA
d_call: NA
j_call: TRBJ1-1
cdr3_aa: CASSLGGRENTEAFF
cdr3_nt: TGTGCCAGCAGCTTGGGAGGCAGGGAGAACACTGAAGCTTTCTTT

v_call: TRBV6-6
clone_size: NA
d_call: TRBD1
j_call: TRBJ1-2
cdr3_aa: CASNPGDRGPYGYTF
cdr3_nt: TGTGCCAGCAACCCTGGGGACAGGGGGCCCTATGGCTACACCTTC

v_call: TRBV7-6
clone_size: NA
d_call: NA
j_call: TRBJ2-3
cdr3_aa: CASSSPGERARTDTQYF
cdr3_nt: TGTGCCAGCAGCTCCCCCGGGGAGCGGGCACGCACAGATACGCAGTATTTT

v_call: TRBV10-3
clone_size: NA
d_call: TRBD1
j_call: TRBJ1-2
cdr3_aa: CAISLGQGNYGYTF
cdr3_nt: TGTGCCATCAGTTTGGGACAGGGGAACTATGGCTACACCTTC

v_call: TRBV7-8
clone_size: NA
d_call: NA
j_call: TRBJ1-5
cdr3_aa: CASSLGSFRQVSSNQPQHF
cdr3_nt: TGTGCCAGCAGCTTAGGGTCGTTTCGACAGGTCTCCAGCAATCAGCCCCAGCATTTT

v_call: TRBV21-1
clone_size: NA
d_call: NA
j_call: TRBJ1-1
cdr3_aa: CASSKGGSPNTEAFF
cdr3_nt: TGTGCCAGCAGCAAAGGAGGGTCTCCGAACACTGAAGCTTTCTTT

v_call: TRBV28
clone_size: NA
d_call: NA
j_call: TRBJ2-7
cdr3_aa: CASSLLRGYEQYF
cdr3_nt: TGTGCCAGCAGTCTCCTCCGCGGCTACGAGCAGTACTTC

v_call: TRBV7-8
clone_size: few
d_call: TRBD1
j_call: TRBJ1-6
cdr3_aa: CASRTGTGGPLDNSPLHF
cdr3_nt: TGTGCCAGCAGGACCGGGACAGGGGGCCCCCTTGATAATTCACCCCTCCACTTT

v_call: TRBV7-9
clone_size: NA
d_call: TRBD1
j_call: TRBJ2-7
cdr3_aa: CASSQQGQGESYEQYF
cdr3_nt: TGTGCCAGCAGCCAACAGGGACAGGGGGAATCCTACGAGCAGTACTTC

v_call: TRBV28
clone_size: NA
d_call: TRBD1
j_call: TRBJ2-6
cdr3_aa: CASSSLTGAPSGANVLTF
cdr3_nt: TGTGCCAGCAGTTCCCTAACAGGGGCTCCCTCTGGGGCCAACGTCCTGACTTTC

v_call: TRBV3-1/TRBV3-2
clone_size: NA
d_call: NA
j_call: TRBJ1-6
cdr3_aa: CASSSTTSPLHF
cdr3_nt: TGTGCCAGCAGCTCCACTACTTCACCCCTCCACTTT

v_call: TRBV15
clone_size: NA
d_call: NA
j_call: TRBJ1-5
cdr3_aa: CATGDFGPQHF
cdr3_nt: TGTGCCACCGGGGACTTTGGGCCCCAGCATTTT

v_call: TRBV3-1/TRBV3-2
clone_size: NA
d_call: NA
j_call: TRBJ1-2
cdr3_aa: CASSPRGGYGYTF
cdr3_nt: TGTGCCAGCAGCCCCAGGGGTGGGTATGGCTACACCTTC

v_call: TRBV28
clone_size: NA
d_call: NA
j_call: TRBJ2-7
cdr3_aa: CASSPKSEQYF
cdr3_nt: TGTGCCAGCAGCCCGAAGAGCGAGCAGTACTTC

v_call: TRBV11-3
clone_size: few
d_call: TRBD2
j_call: TRBJ2-1
cdr3_aa: CASSPSWGSGRANEQFF
cdr3_nt: TGTGCCAGCAGCCCTAGTTGGGGTAGCGGGAGGGCCAATGAGCAGTTCTTC

v_call: TRBV6-5
clone_size: NA
d_call: NA
j_call: TRBJ1-3
cdr3_aa: CASSYQGSGNTIYF
cdr3_nt: TGTGCCAGCAGTTATCAGGGCTCTGGAAACACCATATATTTT

v_call: TRBV6-5
clone_size: NA
d_call: NA
j_call: TRBJ1-5
cdr3_aa: CASRGSGSHQPQHF
cdr3_nt: TGTGCCAGCAGGGGTTCGGGGTCACATCAGCCCCAGCATTTT

v_call: TRBV7-8
clone_size: NA
d_call: TRBD1
j_call: TRBJ2-7
cdr3_aa: CASSLGDRVNEQYF
cdr3_nt: TGTGCCAGCAGCTTAGGGGACAGGGTAAACGAGCAGTACTTC

v_call: TRBV28
clone_size: NA
d_call: TRBD2
j_call: TRBJ2-5
cdr3_aa: CASKGGRETETQYF
cdr3_nt: TGTGCCAGTAAGGGCGGGAGGGAGACAGAGACCCAGTACTTC

v_call: TRBV19
clone_size: few
d_call: TRBD1
j_call: TRBJ1-2
cdr3_aa: CATAQGAPGRPGYTF
cdr3_nt: TGTGCCACAGCACAGGGGGCGCCCGGGCGACCTGGCTACACCTTC

v_call: TRBV3-1/TRBV3-2
clone_size: once
d_call: NA
j_call: TRBJ2-7
cdr3_aa: CASSPSPQGNHEQYF
cdr3_nt: TGTGCCAGCAGCCCCTCCCCTCAGGGGAACCACGAGCAGTACTTC

v_call: TRBV10-3
clone_size: NA
d_call: TRBD2
j_call: TRBJ2-2
cdr3_aa: CAISDGGWNTGELFF
cdr3_nt: TGTGCCATCAGTGACGGGGGGTGGAACACCGGGGAGCTGTTTTTT

v_call: TRBV19
clone_size: NA
d_call: NA
j_call: TRBJ2-2
cdr3_aa: CASSLQGGNTGELFF
cdr3_nt: TGTGCCAGTAGTCTCCAGGGCGGAAACACCGGGGAGCTGTTTTTT

v_call: TRBV19
clone_size: NA
d_call: TRBD1
j_call: TRBJ1-2
cdr3_aa: CASDNRGGNYGYTF
cdr3_nt: TGCGCCAGTGACAACAGGGGAGGTAACTATGGCTACACCTTC

v_call: TRBV10-3
clone_size: few
d_call: NA
j_call: TRBJ2-7
cdr3_aa: CAIGTGQSYEQYF
cdr3_nt: TGTGCCATTGGGACGGGACAATCCTACGAGCAGTACTTC

v_call: TRBV7-2
clone_size: NA
d_call: TRBD1
j_call: TRBJ1-4
cdr3_aa: CASSLTGGKEKLFF
cdr3_nt: TGTGCCAGCAGCCTGACAGGGGGCAAGGAAAAACTGTTTTTT

v_call: TRBV4-3
clone_size: NA
d_call: TRBD2
j_call: TRBJ2-1
cdr3_aa: CASSQGVLSGTDNEQFF
cdr3_nt: TGCGCCAGCAGCCAAGGCGTTCTTAGCGGGACGGACAATGAGCAGTTCTTC

v_call: TRBV16
clone_size: NA
d_call: NA
j_call: TRBJ1-5
cdr3_aa: CASSPEGGNQPQHF
cdr3_nt: TGTGCCAGCAGCCCCGAAGGAGGTAATCAGCCCCAGCATTTT